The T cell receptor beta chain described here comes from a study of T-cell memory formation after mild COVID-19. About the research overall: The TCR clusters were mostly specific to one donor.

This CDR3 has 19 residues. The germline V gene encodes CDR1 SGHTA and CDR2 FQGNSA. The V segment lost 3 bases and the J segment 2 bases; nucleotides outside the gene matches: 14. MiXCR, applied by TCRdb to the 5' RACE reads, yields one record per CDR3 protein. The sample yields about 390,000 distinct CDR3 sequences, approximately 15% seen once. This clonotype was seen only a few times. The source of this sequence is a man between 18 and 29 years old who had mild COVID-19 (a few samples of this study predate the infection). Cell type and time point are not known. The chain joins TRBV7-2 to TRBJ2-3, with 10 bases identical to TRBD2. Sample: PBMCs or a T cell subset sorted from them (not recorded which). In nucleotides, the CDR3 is TGTGCCAGCAGCTTTGCCCCTGGCCTAGCGGGGGAAGTCACAGATACGCAGTATTTT. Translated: CASSFAPGLAGEVTDTQYF.